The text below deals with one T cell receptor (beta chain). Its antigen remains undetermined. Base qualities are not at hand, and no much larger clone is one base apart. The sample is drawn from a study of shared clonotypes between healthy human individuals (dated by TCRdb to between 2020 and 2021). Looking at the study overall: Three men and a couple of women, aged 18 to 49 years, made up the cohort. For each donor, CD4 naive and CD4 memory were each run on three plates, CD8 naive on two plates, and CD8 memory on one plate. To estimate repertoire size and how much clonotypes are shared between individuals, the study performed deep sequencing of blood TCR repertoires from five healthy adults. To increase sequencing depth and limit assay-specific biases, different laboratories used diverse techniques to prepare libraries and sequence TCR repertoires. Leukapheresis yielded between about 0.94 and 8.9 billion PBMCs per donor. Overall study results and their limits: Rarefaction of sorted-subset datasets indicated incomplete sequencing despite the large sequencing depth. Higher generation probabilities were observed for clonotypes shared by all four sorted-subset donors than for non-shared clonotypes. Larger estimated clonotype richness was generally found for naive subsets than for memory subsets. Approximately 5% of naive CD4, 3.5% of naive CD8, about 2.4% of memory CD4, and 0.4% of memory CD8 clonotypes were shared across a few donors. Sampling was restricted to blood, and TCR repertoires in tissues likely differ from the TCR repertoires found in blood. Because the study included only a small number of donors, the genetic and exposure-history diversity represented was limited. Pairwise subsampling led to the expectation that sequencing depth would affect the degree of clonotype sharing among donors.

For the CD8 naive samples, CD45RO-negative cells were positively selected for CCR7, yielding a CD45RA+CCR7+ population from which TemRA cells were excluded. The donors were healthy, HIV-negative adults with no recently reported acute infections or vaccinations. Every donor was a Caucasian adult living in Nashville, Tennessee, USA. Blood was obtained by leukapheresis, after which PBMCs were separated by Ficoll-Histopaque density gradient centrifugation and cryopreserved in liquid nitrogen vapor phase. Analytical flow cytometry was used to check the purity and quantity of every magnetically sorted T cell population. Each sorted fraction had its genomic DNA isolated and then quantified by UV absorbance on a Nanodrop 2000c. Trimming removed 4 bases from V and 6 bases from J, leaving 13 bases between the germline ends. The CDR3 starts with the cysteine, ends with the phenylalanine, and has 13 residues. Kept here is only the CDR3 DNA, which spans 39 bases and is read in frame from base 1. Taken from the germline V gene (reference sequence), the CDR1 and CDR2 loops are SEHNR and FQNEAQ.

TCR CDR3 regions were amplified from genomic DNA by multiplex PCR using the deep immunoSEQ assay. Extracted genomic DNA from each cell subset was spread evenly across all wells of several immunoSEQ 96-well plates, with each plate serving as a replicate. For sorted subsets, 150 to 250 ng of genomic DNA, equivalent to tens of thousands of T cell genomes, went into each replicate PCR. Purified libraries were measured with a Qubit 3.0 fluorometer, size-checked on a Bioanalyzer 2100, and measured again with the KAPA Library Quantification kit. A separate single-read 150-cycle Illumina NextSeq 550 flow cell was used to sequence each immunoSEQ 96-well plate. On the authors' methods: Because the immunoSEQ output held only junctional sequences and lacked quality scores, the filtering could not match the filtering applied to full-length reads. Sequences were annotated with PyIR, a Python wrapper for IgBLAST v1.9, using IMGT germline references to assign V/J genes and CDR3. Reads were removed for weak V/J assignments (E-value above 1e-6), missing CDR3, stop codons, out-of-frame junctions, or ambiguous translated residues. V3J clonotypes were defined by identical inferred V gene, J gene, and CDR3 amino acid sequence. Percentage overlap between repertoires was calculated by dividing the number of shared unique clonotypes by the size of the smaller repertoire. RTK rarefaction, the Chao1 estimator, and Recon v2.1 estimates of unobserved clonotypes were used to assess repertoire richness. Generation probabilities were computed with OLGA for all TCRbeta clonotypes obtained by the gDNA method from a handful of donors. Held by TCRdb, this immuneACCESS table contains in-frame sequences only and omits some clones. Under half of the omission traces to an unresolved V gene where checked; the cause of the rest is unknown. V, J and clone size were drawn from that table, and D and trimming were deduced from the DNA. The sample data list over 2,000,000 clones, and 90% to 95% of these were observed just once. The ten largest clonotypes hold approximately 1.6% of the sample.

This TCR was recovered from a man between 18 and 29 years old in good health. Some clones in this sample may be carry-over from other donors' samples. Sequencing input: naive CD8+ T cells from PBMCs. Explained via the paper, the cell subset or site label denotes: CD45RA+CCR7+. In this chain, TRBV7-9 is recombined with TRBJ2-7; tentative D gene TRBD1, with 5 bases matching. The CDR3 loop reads CASSSGRVGEQYF. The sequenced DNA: TGTGCCAGCAGCTCCGGCAGGGTGGGCGAGCAGTACTTC.